The present T cell receptor (beta chain) was sequenced within a study of cytomegalovirus exposure and HLA in healthy donors. The junction had 9 bases not matched to a gene; V was cut back by 2 bases and J by 6 bases. Germline CDR1 reads MNHEY; CDR2 reads SVGAGI. The CDR3 spans 15 residues. It was with 60 Vbeta and 13 Jbeta primers that the PCR ran. Sequencing used immunoSEQ multiplex PCR; TCRdb keeps in-frame clones, though not all of them. The table records 150,000 to 200,000 clones, about 80% of them present only once. Sequences were obtained from PBMCs. The source of this sequence is a woman aged 40 to 50 in good health and CMV-seronegative. V usage is TRBV6-5 and J usage is TRBJ2-7, with 8 positions matching TRBD2. The CDR3 loop reads CASSYPRGGSGEQYF. CDR3 nucleotide sequence: TGTGCCAGCAGTTACCCTCGGGGGGGCTCGGGCGAGCAGTACTTC.